The T cell receptor beta chain under discussion was sequenced for a study of spatial heterogeneity in lung cancer (dated 2019 in TCRdb). Broadly, across the study: Beta-chain transcripts were consistently detected in greater numbers than alpha-chain transcripts, which likely reflected higher beta-chain transcript abundance. In the raw uncorrected reads, each unique combination of TCR and UMI appeared more than ten times on average. Both alpha and beta chains were TCR-sequenced in samples taken at surgery, namely 220 tumor regions, around 61 matched nontumor lung samples and a few dozen PBMC samples. The study linked features of the TCR repertoire to counts of nonsynonymous mutations, which were determined by whole-exome sequencing of tumor tissue. The study quantitatively compared TCR alpha and beta repertoires across multiple tumor regions, matched nontumor lung and blood in non-small cell lung cancer.

On the study overall, not on this receptor specifically: Confirming at a functional level the hypothesis that regional TCRs recognize regional mutations was considered to require additional single-cell paired TCR alpha and beta sequencing. Ubiquitous expanded tumor TCRs were detected in blood more often at tumor resection than at routine follow-up.

Many counts were recorded for this clonotype. What antigen it recognizes has not been identified. One base away there is no much larger clone; base qualities are not given. Interpreted using the paper, the time point label stands for: sample taken at primary tumor resection. The donors were 65 to 85 patients from the lung TRACERx cohort who had early-stage, untreated non-small cell lung cancer. TCR sequencing used whole RNA extracted from tumor and nontumor lung tissue, or from cryopreserved PBMC samples, without cell sorting. Only patients with enough RNA available from two or more tumor regions were chosen for TCR sequencing. CDR1 and CDR2, per the germline V gene, are MNHEY and SVGEGT. A distance of 11 bases separates the germline ends of V and J, which lose 8 bases and 0 bases respectively. The CDR3 measures 15 amino acids from cysteine to phenylalanine. The only DNA kept is the CDR3, 45 bases in frame from the first base.

The method behind the library was 5' RACE. TCRdb shows the sequencer as NextSeq 500. In the TCR library protocol, a unique molecular identifier was attached to each TCR cDNA molecule so that PCR and sequencing errors could be corrected. On the authors' methods: TCR identification, UMI-based error correction and CDR3 extraction were performed with Decombinator tools. Expanded TCRs were defined as those above a frequency of 2 per 1,000, corresponding to the top 1% of the tumor frequency distribution. Renyi diversity was calculated using the R vegan package after each repertoire was subsampled 100 times to 5,000 TCRs. CDR3 similarity networks were constructed using string-kernel similarity of amino acid triplets, with links drawn between CDR3s whose pairwise similarity was above 0.82. TCRdb reanalyzed the raw reads on its own, using fastp at Q25 for trimming and MiXCR for clone calling, and kept in-frame beta chains. Here each entry gathers all rows of one CDR3 protein and keeps the most common genes and DNA. TCRdb, not the original authors, processed these V and J calls. In all, the sample holds tens of thousands of distinct CDR3 sequences, and approximately 5.6% of those were seen once. Together, the top ten hold about a quarter of the sample.

The origin of this receptor is a female donor with early-stage non-small cell lung cancer. In this chain, TRBV6-2 or TRBV6-3 is recombined with TRBJ2-6, with TRBD2 perhaps the D gene, on 5 matching bases. Sequenced material: PBMCs, taken at surgery. For the CDR3, the sequence is CASEGGSSGANVLTF. In nucleotides, the sequence is TGTGCCAGCGAGGGTGGGAGCTCTGGGGCCAACGTCCTGACTTTC.